The 26 T cell receptor beta chains listed next were all sequenced from one sample in a study of cytomegalovirus exposure and HLA in healthy donors. The method was immunoSEQ multiplex PCR; TCRdb's version includes in-frame clones alone and lacks a portion of them. Among 200,000 or so clones, 80% to 95% were seen once, and the ten largest hold around 1%. The source material was PBMCs. The receptors were gathered from a woman younger than 35 in good health and CMV-seronegative.

The chain recombines TRBV5-1 with TRBJ2-2; 8 positions agree with TRBD2. The CDR3 totals 16 residues. Germline V gene data show CDR1 as SGHRS and CDR2 as YFSETQ. V trimming: 5 bases; J trimming: 1 base; junction bases outside the gene matches: 7. The chain's CDR3 is CASSLRAGGNTGELFF. As DNA, the CDR3 is TGCGCCAGCAGTTTGCGGGCGGGAGGGAACACCGGGGAGCTGTTTTTT.

The chain employs TRBV5-4 and TRBJ2-3; D possibly corresponds to TRBD1 (6 bases). The germline V gene encodes CDR1 SGHNT and CDR2 YYREEE (reference sequence). The CDR3 is 14 residues long. The V gene lost 1 base and the J gene lost 3 bases, with 9 bases spanning the gap. This CDR3 reads CASSLSDRTDTQYF. As DNA, the CDR3 is TGTGCCAGCAGCTTGTCCGACAGGACAGATACGCAGTATTTT.

The rearrangement joins TRBV7-8 to TRBJ1-2; 8 nucleotides align to TRBD1. The germline CDR1 and CDR2 sequences are SGHVS and FQNEAQ. Trimming at V came to 5 bases and at J to 7 bases, leaving 6 bases not matched to a gene. The CDR3 contains 13 residues. The CDR3: CASSPGQGGGYTF. CDR3 coding DNA: TGTGCCAGCAGCCCAGGACAGGGTGGTGGCTACACCTTC.

V is TRBV4-2 and J is TRBJ2-7; the match to TRBD2 covers 8 bases. This CDR3 has 15 residues. Per the germline V gene, CDR1 is LGHNA and CDR2 is YNFKEQ. Trimming took 4 bases from V and 2 from J; bases not matched to a gene: 7. The CDR3 DNA reads as TGTGCCAGCAGCCTAAATGCGGGAGGTCCCTACGAGCAGTACTTC. It translates to CASSLNAGGPYEQYF.

This chain links TRBV6-6 with TRBJ2-3; TRBD2 agrees at 7 bases. Trimming removed 8 bases from V and 5 bases from J; junction bases left unmatched: 4. CDR3 length equals 12 residues. Germline V lookup: CDR1 MNHNY, CDR2 SVGAGI (reference sequence). In DNA, the CDR3 is TGTGCCAGCGCCACTAGCGTAGATACGCAGTATTTT. It yields the protein CASATSVDTQYF.

The chain is built from TRBV27 and TRBJ1-1; D is perhaps TRBD1 (5 bases). Germline CDR1 and CDR2: MNHEY and SMNVEV (reference sequence). V lost 5 bases and J 7 bases, leaving 17 bases between the germline ends. The CDR3 contains 14 residues. CDR3 DNA: TGTGCCAGCAGTCCGCTCAGGGCTACGGGTGAAGCTTTCTTT. Amino acids: CASSPLRATGEAFF.

This clone was counted between two and nine times. This rearrangement joins TRBV11-3 to TRBJ2-2; TRBD1 agrees at 10 bases. The CDR3 has 16 amino acids. The germline gives CDR1 SGHNT, CDR2 YENEEA. The V segment lost 5 bases and the J segment 8 bases; nucleotides outside the gene matches: 11. CDR3 protein: CASSPLGTGVGGELFF. For the CDR3, the DNA is TGTGCCAGCAGCCCCCTTGGGACAGGGGTCGGTGGGGAGCTGTTTTTT. The variable domain in full, with the rest retrieved from reference TRBV11-3 and TRBJ2-2, is EAGVVQSPRYKIIEKKQPVAFWCNPISGHNTLYWYLQNLGQGPELLIRYENEEAVDDSQLPKDRFSAERLKGVDSTLKIQPAELGDSAVYLCASSPLGTGVGGELFFGEGSRLTVL.

The V gene is TRBV6-4, the J gene TRBJ2-1; D not resolved. CDR3 length equals 14 residues. V dropped 5 bases and J dropped 0 bases, with 8 bases sitting between them. Germline V gene lookup returns CDR1 MRHNA and CDR2 SNTAGT. CDR3 sequence reads: CASSYTSSYNEQFF. CDR3 DNA: TGTGCCAGCAGTTACACAAGCTCCTACAATGAGCAGTTCTTC.

The rearrangement links TRBV5-4 to TRBJ1-1; D ambiguous. With 4 bases removed from V and 2 bases from J, the gap between germline ends came to 15 bases. The length of the CDR3 is 15 residues. Germline CDR1 and CDR2: SGHNT and YYREEE (reference sequence). DNA of the CDR3: TGTGCCAGCAGCAGCGGGTGGGCAGCCAACACTGAAGCTTTCTTT. Encoded protein: CASSSGWAANTEAFF.

This chain links TRBV7-9 with TRBJ2-7; perhaps TRBD1 as D (7 bases). Germline CDR1 is SEHNR and CDR2 is FQNEAQ (reference sequence). The CDR3 has 17 amino acids. V gave up 4 bases and J gave up 4 bases, with 23 bases separating them. The CDR3 loop is CASSSISAGQKAYEQYF. The CDR3 DNA sequence: TGTGCCAGCAGCTCCATTAGTGCGGGACAGAAAGCTTACGAGCAGTACTTC.

The chain joins TRBV6-4 to TRBJ2-3; maybe TRBD2 (6 bases). The germline CDR1 and CDR2 sequences are MRHNA and SNTAGT. CDR3 length equals 15 residues. Trimming stripped 2 bases from V and 0 bases from J, with 9 bases between. In nucleotides, the CDR3 is TGTGCCAGCAGTGACGGGACTTCCAGCACAGATACGCAGTATTTT. Translated, it gives CASSDGTSSTDTQYF.

The chain employs TRBV7-6 and TRBJ2-3, with D possibly being TRBD1 (6 bases). In germline, CDR1 is SGHVS, CDR2 FNYEAQ. The V gene lost 2 bases and the J gene lost 6 bases, with 9 bases spanning the gap. CDR3 length: 13 residues. CDR3 sequence (DNA): TGTGCCAGCAGCTTATCAGGGGTGGATACGCAGTATTTT. Its translation: CASSLSGVDTQYF.

This chain joins TRBV6-6 and TRBJ2-7; 7 nucleotides match TRBD2. CDR3 size: 12 residues. Germline lookup yields CDR1 MNHNY and CDR2 SVGAGI (reference sequence). V shed 8 bases, J shed 6 bases, and the junction held 7 bases outside the gene matches. The CDR3 reads CASRRWEGEQYF. DNA for the CDR3: TGTGCCAGCCGGAGATGGGAGGGCGAGCAGTACTTC.

This chain joins TRBV5-8 and TRBJ1-2; TRBD1 might be the D (6 bases). V was trimmed by 1 base and J by 2 bases, leaving 18 bases between them. CDR1 is SGHTS and CDR2 is YDEGEE in the germline V gene. CDR3 length: 17 amino acids. DNA of the CDR3: TGTGCCAGCAGCTTGTGGGGGCAGCGGAAAACGAACTATGGCTACACCTTC. Residues: CASSLWGQRKTNYGYTF.

J is TRBJ2-5 and V is TRBV6-5; 8 nucleotides match TRBD1. Trimming removed 2 bases from V and 0 bases from J; junction bases left unmatched: 2. This CDR3 comprises 15 residues. Germline CDR1 reads MNHEY; CDR2 reads SVGAGI. The CDR3 nucleotides read TGTGCCAGCAGTTACGGGACAGGATACCAAGAGACCCAGTACTTC. Its protein is CASSYGTGYQETQYF.

CDR3 loop: CASSYILAGVGGADTQYF. As DNA, the CDR3 is TGTGCCAGCAGCTACATACTAGCGGGAGTGGGTGGGGCAGATACGCAGTATTTT. V and J are TRBV7-6 and TRBJ2-3; TRBD2 matches at 11 bases. V gave up 4 bases and J gave up 4 bases; unmatched junction bases: 13. This CDR3 has 18 amino acids. Germline CDR1 SGHVS, CDR2 FNYEAQ. Filled out from reference TRBV7-6 and TRBJ2-3, the complete variable domain reads GAGVSQSPRYKVTKRGQDVALRCDPISGHVSLYWYRQALGQGPEFLTYFNYEAQQDKSGLPNDRFSAERPEGSISTLTIQRTEQRDSAMYRCASSYILAGVGGADTQYFGPGTRLTVL.

The chain carries TRBV7-3 and TRBJ2-3; 9 nucleotides agree with TRBD1. The J segment lost 2 bases and the V segment lost 3 bases, leaving 3 bases of the junction unmatched. This CDR3 spans 15 amino acids. Germline values: CDR1 SGHTA, CDR2 FQGTGA. In DNA, the CDR3 is TGTGCCAGCAGCTTGGACAGGGGATTCACAGATACGCAGTATTTT. Translation: CASSLDRGFTDTQYF.

This clone was recorded once. The V and J genes are TRBV14 and TRBJ1-1; possibly TRBD1 for D (5 bases). The V gene's germline CDR1 is SGHDN and CDR2 FVKESK. The V end was cut by 1 base, the J end by 8 bases, with 11 bases between. This CDR3 region has 13 residues. The CDR3 reads CASSQVIGGEAFF. The CDR3 nucleotides read TGTGCCAGCAGCCAAGTGATTGGGGGGGAAGCTTTCTTT.

The chain employs TRBV18 and TRBJ2-2, with 9 bases aligning to TRBD1. The J segment lost 0 bases and the V segment lost 8 bases, leaving 1 base of the junction unmatched. The CDR3 extends over 14 amino acids. CDR1 is KGHSH, CDR2 LQKENI, per germline. CDR3 sequence (DNA): TGTGCCAGCCGACAGGGGGCGAACACCGGGGAGCTGTTTTTT. Amino acid sequence: CASRQGANTGELFF.

The chain couples TRBV30 to TRBJ1-1; D might be TRBD1 (5 bases). The CDR3 extends over 13 amino acids. Germline CDR1 reads GTSNPN; CDR2 reads SVGIG (reference sequence). V dropped 3 bases and J dropped 10 bases, with 18 bases sitting between them. Here the CDR3 reads CAWRQGGWLGAFF. The DNA of the CDR3 is TGTGCCTGGAGGCAGGGTGGTTGGCTTGGAGCTTTCTTT.

The gene calls are TRBV6-6 and TRBJ2-1; D is ambiguous. Germline lookup yields CDR1 MNHNY and CDR2 SVGAGI (reference sequence). V lost 6 bases to trimming and J lost 0 bases, with 15 bases between them. The CDR3 extends over 16 amino acids. The CDR3 nucleotides are TGTGCCAGCAGCCGTAGACACTCGAGCTCCTACAATGAGCAGTTCTTC. Encoded protein: CASSRRHSSSYNEQFF.

The rearrangement links TRBV7-9 to TRBJ2-5; no definite D call. CDR1 is SEHNR and CDR2 is FQNEAQ in the germline V gene (reference sequence). There are 12 residues in the CDR3. V lost 6 bases and J lost 5, with 10 bases in between. The chain's CDR3 is CASRLNEETQYF. The CDR3 nucleotides are TGTGCCAGCAGACTAAACGAGGAGACCCAGTACTTC.

V usage is TRBV5-6 and J usage is TRBJ1-5, with 7 bases identical to TRBD1. The ends lost 4 bases at V and 7 bases at J; junction bases unmatched: 8. The CDR3 extends over 14 amino acids. Per germline, CDR1 SGHDT and CDR2 YYEEEE. The chain's CDR3 is CASSGPGGGQPQHF. DNA of the CDR3: TGTGCCAGCAGCGGTCCAGGGGGAGGACAGCCCCAGCATTTT.

As regards this clone: No conserved phenylalanine or tryptophan is present at the end of the CDR3, so a read error is the likely explanation. The genes are TRBV30 and TRBJ1-2; D gene ambiguous. Germline CDR1 and CDR2: GTSNPN and SVGIG (reference sequence). The CDR3 spans 13 residues. V lost 6 bases and J lost 2, with 13 bases in between. The CDR3 DNA reads TGTGCCTGCGGGATACACCCGAACTATGGCTACACCCTC. It codes for CACGIHPNYGYTL.

V is TRBV11-2 and J is TRBJ2-7, with TRBD1 matching 7 bases. CDR1 and CDR2 from the germline V gene are SGHAT and FQNNGV. The CDR3 is made up of 11 amino acids. V gave up 11 bases and J gave up 2 bases; unmatched junction bases: 3. The CDR3 loop is CASGTAYEQYF. Here the CDR3 DNA reads TGTGCCTCCGGGACAGCCTACGAGCAGTACTTC.

The V gene is TRBV9, the J gene TRBJ2-1, with a possible D match to TRBD2 (5 bases). The CDR3 has 15 amino acids. Trimming removed 1 base at V and 9 bases at J, with 17 bases between. From germline, CDR1 is SGDLS and CDR2 YYNGEE. The CDR3: CASSVSWTGSGEQFF. The CDR3 bases are TGTGCCAGCAGCGTATCCTGGACGGGATCGGGTGAGCAGTTCTTC. The full variable domain, with the rest looked up from reference TRBV9 and TRBJ2-1, is DSGVTQTPKHLITATGQRVTLRCSPRSGDLSVYWYQQSLDQGLQFLIQYYNGEERAKGNILERFSAQQFPDLHSELNLSSLELGDSALYFCASSVSWTGSGEQFFGPGTRLTVL.